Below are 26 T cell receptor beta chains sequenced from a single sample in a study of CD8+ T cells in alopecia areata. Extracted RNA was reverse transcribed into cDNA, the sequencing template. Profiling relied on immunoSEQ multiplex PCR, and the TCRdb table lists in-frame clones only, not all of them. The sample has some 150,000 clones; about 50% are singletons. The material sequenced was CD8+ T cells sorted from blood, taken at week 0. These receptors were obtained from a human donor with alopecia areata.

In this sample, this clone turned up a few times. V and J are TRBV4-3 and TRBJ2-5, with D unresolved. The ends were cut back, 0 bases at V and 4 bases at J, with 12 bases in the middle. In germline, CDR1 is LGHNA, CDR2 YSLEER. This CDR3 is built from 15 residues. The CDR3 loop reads CASSQEDAFGETQYF. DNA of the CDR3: TGCGCCAGCAGCCAAGAGGACGCCTTTGGAGAGACCCAGTACTTC.

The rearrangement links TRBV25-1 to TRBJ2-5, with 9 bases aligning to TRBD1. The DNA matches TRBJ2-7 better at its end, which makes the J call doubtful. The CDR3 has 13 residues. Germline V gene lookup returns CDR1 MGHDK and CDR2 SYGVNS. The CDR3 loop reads CASGGQGTHEQYF. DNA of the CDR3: TGTGCCAGCGGAGGACAGGGGACCCACGAGCAGTACTTC.

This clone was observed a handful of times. DNA of the CDR3: TGTGCCAGCAGCCAAGATCCGAGGGACCCGACAACTAATGAAAAACTGTTTTTT. Residues: CASSQDPRDPTTNEKLFF. The rearrangement uses TRBV14 and TRBJ1-4; D perhaps matches TRBD1 (5 bases). The V and J ends lost 0 bases and 0 bases respectively, with 14 bases between them. The CDR3 is made up of 18 amino acids. Germline V lookup: CDR1 SGHDN, CDR2 FVKESK. Variable domain in full (rest from reference TRBV14 and TRBJ1-4): EAGVTQFPSHSVIEKGQTVTLRCDPISGHDNLYWYRRVMGKEIKFLLHFVKESKQDESGMPNNRFLAERTGGTYSTLKVQPAELEDSGVYFCASSQDPRDPTTNEKLFFGSGTQLSVL.

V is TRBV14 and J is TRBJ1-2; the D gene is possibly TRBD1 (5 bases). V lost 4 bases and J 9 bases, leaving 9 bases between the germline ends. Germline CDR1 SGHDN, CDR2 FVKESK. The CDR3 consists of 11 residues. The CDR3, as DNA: TGTGCCAGCAGCCCCGGGGCCAGCTACACCTTC. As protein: CASSPGASYTF.

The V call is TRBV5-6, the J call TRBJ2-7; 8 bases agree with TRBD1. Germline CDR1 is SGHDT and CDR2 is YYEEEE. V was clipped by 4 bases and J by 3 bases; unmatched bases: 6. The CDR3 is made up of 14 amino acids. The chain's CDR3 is CASSAGTGLYEQYF. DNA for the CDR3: TGTGCCAGCAGCGCCGGGACAGGTCTCTACGAGCAGTACTTC.

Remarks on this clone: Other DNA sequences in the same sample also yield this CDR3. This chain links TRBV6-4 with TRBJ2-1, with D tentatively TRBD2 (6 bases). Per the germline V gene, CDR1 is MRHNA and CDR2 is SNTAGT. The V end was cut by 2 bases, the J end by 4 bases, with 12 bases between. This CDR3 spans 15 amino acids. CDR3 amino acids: CASSDERAPYNEQFF. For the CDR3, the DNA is TGTGCCAGCAGTGACGAGCGGGCACCTTACAATGAGCAGTTCTTC.

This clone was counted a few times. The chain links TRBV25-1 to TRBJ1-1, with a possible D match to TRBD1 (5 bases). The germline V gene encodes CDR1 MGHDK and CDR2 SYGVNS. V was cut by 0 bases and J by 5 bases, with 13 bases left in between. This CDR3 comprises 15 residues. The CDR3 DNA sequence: TGTGCCAGCAGTGAATATATTGGGGGAATGACTGAAGCTTTCTTT. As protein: CASSEYIGGMTEAFF.

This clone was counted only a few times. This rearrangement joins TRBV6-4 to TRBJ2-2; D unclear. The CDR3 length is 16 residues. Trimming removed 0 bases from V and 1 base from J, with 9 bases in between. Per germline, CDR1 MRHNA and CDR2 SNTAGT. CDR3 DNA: TGTGCCAGCAGTGACTCGATAGTCAGGAACACCGGGGAGCTGTTTTTT. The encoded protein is CASSDSIVRNTGELFF.

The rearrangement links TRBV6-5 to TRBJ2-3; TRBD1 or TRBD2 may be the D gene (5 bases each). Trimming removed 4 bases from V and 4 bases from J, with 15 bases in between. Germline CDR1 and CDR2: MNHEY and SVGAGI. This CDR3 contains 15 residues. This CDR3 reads CASSSLPGTPDTQYF. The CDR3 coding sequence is TGTGCCAGCAGTTCCCTCCCGGGGACCCCAGATACGCAGTATTTT.

The CDR3 spells CASSPPGQGGYGYTF. The CDR3 region has the DNA TGTGCCAGCAGCCCACCGGGACAGGGAGGCTATGGCTACACCTTC. The chain has TRBV14 and TRBJ1-2, with 9 positions matching TRBD1. The CDR3 has 15 amino acids. With V trimmed by 4 bases and J by 4 bases, 7 bases remained unmatched. The germline gives CDR1 SGHDN, CDR2 FVKESK.

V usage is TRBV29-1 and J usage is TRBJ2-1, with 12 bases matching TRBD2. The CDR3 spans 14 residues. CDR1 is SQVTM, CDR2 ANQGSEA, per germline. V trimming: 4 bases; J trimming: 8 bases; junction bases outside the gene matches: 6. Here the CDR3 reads CSVALAGGLDEQFF. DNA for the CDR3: TGCAGCGTTGCTCTAGCGGGGGGGCTGGATGAGCAGTTCTTC.

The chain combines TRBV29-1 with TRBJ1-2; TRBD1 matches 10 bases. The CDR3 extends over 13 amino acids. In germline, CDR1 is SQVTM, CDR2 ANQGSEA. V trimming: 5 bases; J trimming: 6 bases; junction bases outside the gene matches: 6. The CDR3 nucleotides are TGCAGCGTTCCCGGGACAGGGGAGGATGGCTACACCTTC. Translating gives CSVPGTGEDGYTF.

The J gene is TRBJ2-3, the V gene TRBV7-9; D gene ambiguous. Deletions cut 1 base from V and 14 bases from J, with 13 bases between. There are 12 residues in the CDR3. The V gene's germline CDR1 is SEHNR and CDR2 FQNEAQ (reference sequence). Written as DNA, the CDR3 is TGTGCCAGCAGCTTAGGTTCCTCTCCCGGGTATTTT. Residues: CASSLGSSPGYF.

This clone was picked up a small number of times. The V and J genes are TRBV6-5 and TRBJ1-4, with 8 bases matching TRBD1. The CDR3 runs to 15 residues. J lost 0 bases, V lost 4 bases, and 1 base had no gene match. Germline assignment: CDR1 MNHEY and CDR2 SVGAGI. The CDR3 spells CASSSTGATNEKLFF. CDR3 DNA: TGTGCCAGCAGTTCGACAGGGGCAACTAATGAAAAACTGTTTTTT.

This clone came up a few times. The CDR3 DNA reads TGCGCCAGCAGCCCAGGGAGGTGGACCGGGGAGCTGTTTTTT. This encodes CASSPGRWTGELFF. The rearrangement links TRBV4-3 to TRBJ2-2, with D perhaps matching TRBD2 (6 bases). The ends were cut back, 4 bases at V and 5 bases at J, with 11 bases in the middle. The CDR3 covers 14 residues. The germline gives CDR1 LGHNA, CDR2 YSLEER.

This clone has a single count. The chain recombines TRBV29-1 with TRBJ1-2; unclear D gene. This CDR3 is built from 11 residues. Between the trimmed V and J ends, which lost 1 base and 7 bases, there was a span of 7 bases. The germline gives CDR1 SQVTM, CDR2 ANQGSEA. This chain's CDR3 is CSVEVGLGYTF. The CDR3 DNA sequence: TGCAGCGTTGAAGTTGGGCTTGGCTACACCTTC.

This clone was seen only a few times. This CDR3 reads CASSPRGPGSGGYEQYF. CDR3 sequence (DNA): TGCGCCAGCAGCCCCCGGGGCCCCGGCTCTGGCGGCTACGAGCAGTACTTC. The chain uses TRBV5-1 and TRBJ2-7, with D possibly being TRBD1 or TRBD2 (5 bases each). V lost 4 bases to trimming and J lost 3 bases, with 23 bases between them. CDR3 size: 17 residues. The V gene's germline CDR1 is SGHRS and CDR2 YFSETQ.

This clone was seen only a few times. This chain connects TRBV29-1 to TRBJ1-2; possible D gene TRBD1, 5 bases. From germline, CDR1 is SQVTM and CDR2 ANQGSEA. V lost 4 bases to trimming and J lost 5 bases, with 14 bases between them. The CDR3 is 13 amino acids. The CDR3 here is CSVVLDRVYGYTF. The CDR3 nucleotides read TGCAGCGTTGTCCTCGACAGAGTATATGGCTACACCTTC.

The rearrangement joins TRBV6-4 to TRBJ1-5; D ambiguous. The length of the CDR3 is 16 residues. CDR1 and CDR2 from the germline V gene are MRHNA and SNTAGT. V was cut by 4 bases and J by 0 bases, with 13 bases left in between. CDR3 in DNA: TGTGCCAGCAGTGTAAGGGATCTCAATAGCAATCAGCCCCAGCATTTT. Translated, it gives CASSVRDLNSNQPQHF.

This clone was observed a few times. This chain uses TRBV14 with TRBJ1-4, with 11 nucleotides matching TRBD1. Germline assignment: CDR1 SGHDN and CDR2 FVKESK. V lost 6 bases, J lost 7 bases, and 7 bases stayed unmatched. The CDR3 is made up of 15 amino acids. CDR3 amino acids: CASSHGTGGPEKLFF. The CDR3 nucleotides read TGTGCCAGCAGTCACGGGACAGGGGGGCCTGAAAAACTGTTTTTT. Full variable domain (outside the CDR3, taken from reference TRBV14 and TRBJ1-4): EAGVTQFPSHSVIEKGQTVTLRCDPISGHDNLYWYRRVMGKEIKFLLHFVKESKQDESGMPNNRFLAERTGGTYSTLKVQPAELEDSGVYFCASSHGTGGPEKLFFGSGTQLSVL.

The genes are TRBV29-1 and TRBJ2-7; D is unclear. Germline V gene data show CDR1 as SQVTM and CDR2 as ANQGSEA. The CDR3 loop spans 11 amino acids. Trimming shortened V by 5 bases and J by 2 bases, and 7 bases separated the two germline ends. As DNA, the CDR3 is TGCAGCGTTTTTGATACCTACGAGCAGTACTTC. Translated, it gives CSVFDTYEQYF.

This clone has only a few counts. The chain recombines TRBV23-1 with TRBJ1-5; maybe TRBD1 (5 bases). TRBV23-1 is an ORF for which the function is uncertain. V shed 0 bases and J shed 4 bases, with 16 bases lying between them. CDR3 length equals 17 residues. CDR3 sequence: CASSQSGGGLGNQPQHF. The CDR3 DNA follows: TGCGCCAGCAGTCAATCCGGGGGAGGTTTGGGAAATCAGCCCCAGCATTTT.

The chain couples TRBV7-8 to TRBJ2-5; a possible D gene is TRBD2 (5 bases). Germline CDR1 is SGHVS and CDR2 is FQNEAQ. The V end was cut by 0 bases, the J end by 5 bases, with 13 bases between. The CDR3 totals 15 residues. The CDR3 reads CASSLARARQETQYF. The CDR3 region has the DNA TGTGCCAGCAGCTTAGCGCGGGCCCGCCAGGAGACCCAGTACTTC.

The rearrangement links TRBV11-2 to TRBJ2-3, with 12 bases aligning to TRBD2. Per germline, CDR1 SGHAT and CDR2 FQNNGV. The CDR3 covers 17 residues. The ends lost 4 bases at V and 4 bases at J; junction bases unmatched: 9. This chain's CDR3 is CASSSPQTSGGADTQYF. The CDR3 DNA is TGTGCCAGCAGCTCACCGCAGACTAGCGGGGGAGCAGATACGCAGTATTTT.

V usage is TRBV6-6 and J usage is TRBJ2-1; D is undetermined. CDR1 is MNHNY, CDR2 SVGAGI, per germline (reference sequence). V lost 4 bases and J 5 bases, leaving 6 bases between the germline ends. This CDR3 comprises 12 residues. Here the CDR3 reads CASSLPDNEQFF. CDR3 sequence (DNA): TGTGCCAGCAGTTTGCCTGACAATGAGCAGTTCTTC.

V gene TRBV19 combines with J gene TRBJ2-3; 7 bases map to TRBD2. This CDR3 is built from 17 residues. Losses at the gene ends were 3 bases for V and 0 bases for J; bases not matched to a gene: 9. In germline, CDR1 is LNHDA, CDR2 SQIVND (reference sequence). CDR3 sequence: CASSMWASGTSTDTQYF. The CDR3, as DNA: TGTGCCAGTAGTATGTGGGCTAGCGGAACTAGCACAGATACGCAGTATTTT. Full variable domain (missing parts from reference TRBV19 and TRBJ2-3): DGGITQSPKYLFRKEGQNVTLSCEQNLNHDAMYWYRQDPGQGLRLIYYSQIVNDFQKGDIAEGYSVSREKKESFPLTVTSAQKNPTAFYLCASSMWASGTSTDTQYFGPGTRLTVL.